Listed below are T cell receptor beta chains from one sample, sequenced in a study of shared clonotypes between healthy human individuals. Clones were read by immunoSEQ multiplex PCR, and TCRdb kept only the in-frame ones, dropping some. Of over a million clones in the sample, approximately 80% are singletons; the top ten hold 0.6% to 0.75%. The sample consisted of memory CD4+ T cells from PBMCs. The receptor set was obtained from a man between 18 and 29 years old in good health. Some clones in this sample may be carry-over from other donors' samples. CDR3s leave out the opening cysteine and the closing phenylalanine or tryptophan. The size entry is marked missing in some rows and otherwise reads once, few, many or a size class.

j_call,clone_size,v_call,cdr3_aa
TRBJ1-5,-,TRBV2,ASNQQGSSQPQH
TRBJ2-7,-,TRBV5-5,ASSLAAGEY
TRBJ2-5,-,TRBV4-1,ASSQGLGETQY
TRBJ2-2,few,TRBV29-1,SVLGGTNTGELF
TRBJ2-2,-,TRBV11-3,ASSSRGGFGELF
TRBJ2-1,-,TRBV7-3,ASSFDRGSNEQF
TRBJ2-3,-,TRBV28,ASRAAARGAQY
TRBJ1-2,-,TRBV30,AWSGPGQLYGYT
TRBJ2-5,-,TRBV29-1,SVVPGEKTQY
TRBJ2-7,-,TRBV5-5,ASGPPGIGYEQY
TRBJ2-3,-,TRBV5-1,ASGTSGSSSTDTQY
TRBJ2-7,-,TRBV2,ASSDLLLSYEQY
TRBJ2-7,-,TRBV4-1,ASSPRGTSGSYEQY
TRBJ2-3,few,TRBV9,ASSVGVGGRTDTQY
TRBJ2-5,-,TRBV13,ASSPWAGETQY
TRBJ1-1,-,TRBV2,ASRDSARVGEAF
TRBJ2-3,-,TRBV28,ASSTLAGGRLGDTQY
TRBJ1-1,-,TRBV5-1,ASSLVPGVDTEAF
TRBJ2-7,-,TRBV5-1,ASSPSPGQGYEQY
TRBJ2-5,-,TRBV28,ASTSLAGGKETQY
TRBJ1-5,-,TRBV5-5,ASRLDRANNQPQH
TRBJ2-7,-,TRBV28,ASSLHGGRLLNYEQY